One TCR beta chain is described in this entry. Antigen specificity is unknown. These data come from a study of blood T cells in healthy people across ages. General study results and limits: More naive CD4+ cells and higher diversity were found in long-lived than in aged donors.

Donors ranged from roughly 6 to 100 years old and were healthy Caucasians in Russia. No fewer than 6 micrograms of total RNA were isolated from every sample. Combining a sample-barcoded 5' primer with a J-beta primer mix, a second PCR ran for 7 to 11 cycles. Template switching added a 12-random-nucleotide identifier to every cDNA molecule. TCRdb redid the calling of the 5' RACE reads with MiXCR, one entry per CDR3 protein. The sample has hundreds of thousands of distinct CDR3 sequences, around two fifths seen once. The ends were cut back, 3 bases at V and 0 bases at J, with 5 bases in the middle. CDR1 is DFQATT, CDR2 SNEGSKA, per germline (reference sequence). The CDR3 is 13 residues long.

V is TRBV20-1 and J is TRBJ2-2; a weak D match, TRBD1 (5 bases). The sequenced sample was blood. The TCR sequence derives from a man between 60 and 70 years old in good health. In DNA, the CDR3 is TGCAGTGCTAGGACAGCGAACACCGGGGAGCTGTTTTTT. This sequence encodes CSARTANTGELFF.